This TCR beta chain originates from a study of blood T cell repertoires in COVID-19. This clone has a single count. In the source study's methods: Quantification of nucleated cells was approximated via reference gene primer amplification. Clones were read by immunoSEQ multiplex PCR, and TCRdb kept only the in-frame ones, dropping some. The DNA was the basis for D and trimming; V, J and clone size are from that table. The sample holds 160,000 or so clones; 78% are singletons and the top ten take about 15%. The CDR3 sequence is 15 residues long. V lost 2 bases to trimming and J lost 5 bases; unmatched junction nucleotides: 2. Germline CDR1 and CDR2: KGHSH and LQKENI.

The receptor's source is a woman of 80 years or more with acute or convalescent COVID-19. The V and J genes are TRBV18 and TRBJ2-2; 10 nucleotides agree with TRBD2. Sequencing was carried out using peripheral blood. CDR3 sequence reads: CASSPAGLATGELFF. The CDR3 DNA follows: TGTGCCAGCTCACCAGCGGGACTAGCGACCGGGGAGCTGTTTTTT.